This T cell receptor (beta chain) was sequenced in a study of cytomegalovirus exposure and HLA in healthy donors. Study-wide background: Clustering assigned about 79% of the 350 to 400 genotyped donors to the Caucasian-associated ancestry cluster.

This clone was recorded only once. What it binds is unknown. Whole-study findings and limits: Usually a TCR sequence was rare, but some public TCRs were found in many donors.

CDR1 and CDR2 (germline): MNHNS, SASEGT. The V and J ends lost 6 bases and 1 base, in that order; junction bases with no gene match: 7. The CDR3 contains 15 residues. The PCR contained 60 Vbeta and 13 Jbeta primers. Original processing methods: An analysis that came later counted roughly 80 million unique TCR beta chains, 10 million to 11 million shared. Sequenced by immunoSEQ multiplex PCR; TCRdb stores in-frame clones only, minus some. The D gene and trimming were derived from the DNA, and the V and J assignments and clone size from that table. This sample carries about 140,000 clones, 70% to 80% of them seen once, and the ten largest clones take over 2%. Healthy bone marrow donors made up the donors.

The specimen sequenced was PBMCs. The rearrangement links TRBV6-1 to TRBJ1-2, with 8 bases fitting TRBD1. This TCR derives from a man aged 30 to 39 in good health and CMV-seronegative. Written as DNA, the CDR3 is TGTGCCAGCAGCAGTCCGGGACAGGATAACTATGGCTACACCTTC. Translation gives CASSSPGQDNYGYTF.